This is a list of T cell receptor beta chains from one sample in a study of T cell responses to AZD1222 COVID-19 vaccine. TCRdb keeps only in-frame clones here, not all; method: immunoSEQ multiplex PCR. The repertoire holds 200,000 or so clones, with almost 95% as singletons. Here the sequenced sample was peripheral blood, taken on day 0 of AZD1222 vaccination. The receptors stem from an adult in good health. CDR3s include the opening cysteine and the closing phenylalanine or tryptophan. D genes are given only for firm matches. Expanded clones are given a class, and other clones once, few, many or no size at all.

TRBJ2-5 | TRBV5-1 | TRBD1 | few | TGCGCCAGCAGACGGACAGGCCTCCAAGAGACCCAGTACTTC | CASRRTGLQETQYF
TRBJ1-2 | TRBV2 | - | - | TGTGCCAGCAGTGGACAGGATCCTGTTAGTGGCTACACCTTC | CASSGQDPVSGYTF
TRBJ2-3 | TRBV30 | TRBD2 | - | TGTGCCTGGAGTGGTCCGAGCGGGGGCTTCACAGATACGCAGTATTTT | CAWSGPSGGFTDTQYF
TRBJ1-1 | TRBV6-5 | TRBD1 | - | TGTGCCAGCGGATACAGGGGGCAGTACACTGAAGCTTTCTTT | CASGYRGQYTEAFF
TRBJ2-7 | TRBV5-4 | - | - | TGTGCCAGCAGCTTGTCAGCAGCCTACGAGCAGTACTTC | CASSLSAAYEQYF
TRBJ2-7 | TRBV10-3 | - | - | TGTGCCATCAGTGGACGGGACGGTACCTACGAGCAGTACTTC | CAISGRDGTYEQYF
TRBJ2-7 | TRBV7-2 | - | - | TGTGCCAGCAGCTTAGGGGGAGGAGGGTACGAGCAGTACTTC | CASSLGGGGYEQYF
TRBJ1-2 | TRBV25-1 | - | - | TGTGCCAGCAGTGAATATTCCTACGGTAACTATGGCTACACCTTC | CASSEYSYGNYGYTF
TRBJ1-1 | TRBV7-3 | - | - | TGTGCCAGCAGCCTTACAGCCGCGTGGGGCACTGAAGCTTTCTTT | CASSLTAAWGTEAFF
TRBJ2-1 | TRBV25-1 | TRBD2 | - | TGTGCCAGCAGTGATGGACTAGCGGTTGGGATTGAGCAGTTCTTC | CASSDGLAVGIEQFF
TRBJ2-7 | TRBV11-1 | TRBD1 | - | TGTGCCAGCAGCCGGGGGACAGGCCCGACCTACGAGCAGTACTTC | CASSRGTGPTYEQYF
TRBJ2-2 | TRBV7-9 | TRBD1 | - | TGTGCCAGCAATCCGAGACAGGGGGGACTAACTACCGGGGAGCTGTTTTTT | CASNPRQGGLTTGELFF
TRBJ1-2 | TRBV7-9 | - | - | TGTGCCAGCTTCCGGGACGGAGACGGGGCCTATGGCTACACCTTC | CASFRDGDGAYGYTF
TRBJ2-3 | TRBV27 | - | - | TGTGCCAGCAGTCTCGGGGGAATCACGAGTGCAGATACGCAGTATTTT | CASSLGGITSADTQYF
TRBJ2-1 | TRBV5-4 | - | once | TGTGCCAGCAGCTTGACCAATGAGCAGTTCTTC | CASSLTNEQFF
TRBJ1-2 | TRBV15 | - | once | TGTGCCACCAGTTCTCGTATTTGGCAGGGCTACACCTTC | CATSSRIWQGYTF
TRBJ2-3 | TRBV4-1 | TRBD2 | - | TGCGCCAGCAGCTTCCGGGACTACACAGATACGCAGTATTTT | CASSFRDYTDTQYF
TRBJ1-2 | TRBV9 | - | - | TGTGCCAGCAGCCCTCGAGGGAGGAACTATGGCTACACCTTC | CASSPRGRNYGYTF
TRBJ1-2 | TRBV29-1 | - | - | TGCAGCGTTGAAGTTGAAGCTAACTATGGCTACACCTTC | CSVEVEANYGYTF
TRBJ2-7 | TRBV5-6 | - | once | TGTGCCAGCAGCGTTGACCAAGGGTCCTACGAGCAGTACTTC | CASSVDQGSYEQYF
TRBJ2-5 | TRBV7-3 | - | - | TGTGCCAGCAGCTTAGAACGGGCGGGAGAGACCCAGTACTTC | CASSLERAGETQYF
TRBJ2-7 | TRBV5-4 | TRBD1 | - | TGTGCCAGCAGCTCTCCGGGACAGGCCAGCTCCTACGAGCAGTACTTC | CASSSPGQASSYEQYF
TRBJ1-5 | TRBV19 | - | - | TGTGCCAGTAGGCCCCGGGAGGGTAGCAATCAGCCCCAGCATTTT | CASRPREGSNQPQHF
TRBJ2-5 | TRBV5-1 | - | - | TGCGCCAGCAGCTTGGGGGTAAGGGAGACCCAGTACTTC | CASSLGVRETQYF
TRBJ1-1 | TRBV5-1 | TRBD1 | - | TGCGCCAGCAGCCGGGACAGATCGAACACTGAAGCTTTCTTT | CASSRDRSNTEAFF
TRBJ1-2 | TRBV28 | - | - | TGTGCCAGCGCTTGGACAGTGAACTATGGCTACACCTTC | CASAWTVNYGYTF
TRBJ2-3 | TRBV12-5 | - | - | TGTGCTAGTGGTTTGGCCGGGGGTACAGATACGCAGTATTTT | CASGLAGGTDTQYF
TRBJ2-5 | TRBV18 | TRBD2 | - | TGTGCCAGCTCACCGGAATTAGGACTAGCGGGAGGGCAAGAGACCCAGTACTTC | CASSPELGLAGGQETQYF
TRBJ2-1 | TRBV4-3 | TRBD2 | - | TGCGCCAGCAGCCAAGTAACTAGCGGGAGCAGTGAGCAGTTCTTC | CASSQVTSGSSEQFF
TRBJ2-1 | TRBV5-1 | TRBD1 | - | TGCGCCAGCAGCTTAAGGACAGGGGGATACAATGAGCAGTTCTTC | CASSLRTGGYNEQFF
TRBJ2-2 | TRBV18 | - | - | TGTGCCAGCTCCCCTCAGGGGTCCGACACCGGGGAGCTGTTTTTT | CASSPQGSDTGELFF
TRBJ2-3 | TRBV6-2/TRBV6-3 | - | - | TGTGCCAGCAGCCCCTCCCGGGGTAAGGGCGCAGATACGCAGTATTTT | CASSPSRGKGADTQYF
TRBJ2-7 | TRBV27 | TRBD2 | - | TGTGCCAGCAGCCTAGCGGGTGGGCACTCTAGGGACGAGCAGTACTTC | CASSLAGGHSRDEQYF
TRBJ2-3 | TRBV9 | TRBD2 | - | TGTGCCAGCAGCGTAGGTGCGGGAGGGCCTACAATCACAGATACGCAGTATTTT | CASSVGAGGPTITDTQYF
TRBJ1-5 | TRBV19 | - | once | TGTGCCAGTAGCGAGGGGCGCGGTCAGCCCCAGCATTTT | CASSEGRGQPQHF
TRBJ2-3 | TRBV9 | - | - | TGTGCCAGCAGCGTAGCTACGAGTGGTTTGGCAGATACGCAGTATTTT | CASSVATSGLADTQYF
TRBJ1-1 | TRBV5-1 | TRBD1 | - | TGCGCCAGCAGTTACAGGGGCGGGAACACTGAAGCTTTCTTT | CASSYRGGNTEAFF
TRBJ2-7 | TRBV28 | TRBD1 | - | TGTGCCAGCAGACCCGACAGGGGGCTATACGAGCAGTACTTC | CASRPDRGLYEQYF
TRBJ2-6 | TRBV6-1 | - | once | TGTGCCAGCAGTGAAGTCGCCACCAGTTCCGGGGCCAACGTCCTGACTTTC | CASSEVATSSGANVLTF
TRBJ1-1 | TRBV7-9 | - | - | TGTGCCGAAGAAATGAACACTGAAGCTTTCTTT | CAEEMNTEAFF
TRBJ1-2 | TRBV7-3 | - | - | TGTGCCAGCAGCCCAGTGGGTCAGTTCGGTGGCTACACCTTC | CASSPVGQFGGYTF
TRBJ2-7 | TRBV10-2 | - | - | TGCGCCAGCAGGCCCCAGGGACCGCCCTACGAGCAGTACTTC | CASRPQGPPYEQYF
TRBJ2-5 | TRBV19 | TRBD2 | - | TGTGCCAGTAGGTTGAGCGGGACTCAAGAGACCCAGTACTTC | CASRLSGTQETQYF
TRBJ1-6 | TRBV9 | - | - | TGTGCCAGCAGCGTAGGAGGGCTTAATTCACCCCTCCACTTT | CASSVGGLNSPLHF
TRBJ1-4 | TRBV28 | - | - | TGTGCCAGCAGTGCCCGAATAGCGGCTAATGAAAAACTGTTTTTT | CASSARIAANEKLFF
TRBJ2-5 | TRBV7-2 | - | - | TGTGCCAGCAGCTTAATGAGAGAGGAGACCCAGTACTTC | CASSLMREETQYF
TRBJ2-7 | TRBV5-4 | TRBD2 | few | TGTGCCAGCAGCCCGGCGGGGGGAAGCTCCTACGAGCAGTACTTC | CASSPAGGSSYEQYF
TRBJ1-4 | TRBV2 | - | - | TGTGCCAGCAGTGGAACAAACCGGGGTGTTAATGAAAAACTGTTTTTT | CASSGTNRGVNEKLFF
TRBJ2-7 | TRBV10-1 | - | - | TGCGCCAGCAGTGAGTCGGCTAGCAGTTACGAGCAGTACTTC | CASSESASSYEQYF
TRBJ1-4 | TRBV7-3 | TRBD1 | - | TGTGCCAGCAGCTTAACCGGGACAGGAAATGAAAAACTGTTTTTT | CASSLTGTGNEKLFF
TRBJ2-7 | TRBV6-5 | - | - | TGTGCCAGCAGTCCCTCGGGGGCGGTCGAGCAGTACTTC | CASSPSGAVEQYF
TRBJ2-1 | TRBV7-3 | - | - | TGTGCCAGCAGCTTAACGGGGGCGGGAGCTGGAAATGAGCAGTTCTTC | CASSLTGAGAGNEQFF
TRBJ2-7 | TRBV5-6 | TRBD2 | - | TGTGCCAGCAGCGGCGAGCGGGAAATCACGGAGCAGTACTTC | CASSGEREITEQYF
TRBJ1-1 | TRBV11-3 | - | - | TGTGCCAGCGCCTCCGGGGGGAACACTGAAGCTTTCTTT | CASASGGNTEAFF
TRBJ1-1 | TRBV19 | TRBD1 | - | TGTGCCAGTAGTGAGACAGGGGGCGCTTCTGAAGCTTTCTTT | CASSETGGASEAFF
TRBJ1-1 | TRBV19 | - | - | TGTGCCAGTAGTATTGGGCAGATGAACACTGAAGCTTTCTTT | CASSIGQMNTEAFF
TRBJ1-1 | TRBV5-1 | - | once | TGCGCCAGCAGCTTGGCCGGCCCGAACACTGAAGCTTTCTTT | CASSLAGPNTEAFF